The rows below give T cell receptor beta chains drawn from one sample of a study of blood T cell repertoires in COVID-19. TCRdb's table, derived via immunoSEQ multiplex PCR, lists solely in-frame clones and lacks some. The table includes some 220,000 clones, around 84% detected once. Specimen: peripheral blood. The receptors were sampled from a woman in her sixties who had recovered from COVID-19. The CDR3 runs from the conserved cysteine through the conserved F or W. Fields, in order: clone size, J gene, CDR3 length, D gene, V gene, CDR3 protein, CDR3 DNA. D genes are given only for firm matches. Where a row states a size, it is once, few, many or the class of an expanded clone; other rows omit it.

abundance: -
j_gene: TRBJ1-1
len: 14
d_gene: -
v_gene: TRBV5-1
CDR3aa: CASSLVAGRGEAFF
CDR3nt: TGCGCCAGCAGCTTGGTCGCAGGGAGGGGAGAAGCTTTCTTT

abundance: -
j_gene: TRBJ2-3
len: 16
d_gene: -
v_gene: TRBV11-2
CDR3aa: CASSLGIGVSTDTQYF
CDR3nt: TGTGCCAGCAGCTTAGGTATAGGGGTCAGCACAGATACGCAGTATTTT

abundance: once
j_gene: TRBJ1-4
len: 14
d_gene: TRBD1
v_gene: TRBV7-9
CDR3aa: CASSDDRAYEKLFF
CDR3nt: TGTGCCAGCAGCGATGACAGGGCTTATGAAAAACTGTTTTTT

abundance: -
j_gene: TRBJ2-7
len: 15
d_gene: TRBD2
v_gene: TRBV27
CDR3aa: CASSLKPGLATEQYF
CDR3nt: TGTGCCAGCAGTCTTAAGCCGGGACTAGCTACCGAGCAGTACTTC

abundance: -
j_gene: TRBJ1-2
len: 13
d_gene: -
v_gene: TRBV7-3
CDR3aa: CASSSGPGVGYTF
CDR3nt: TGTGCCAGCAGTTCGGGGCCGGGGGTCGGCTACACCTTC

abundance: -
j_gene: TRBJ2-1
len: 13
d_gene: TRBD1
v_gene: TRBV29-1
CDR3aa: CSTTGEGNNEQFF
CDR3nt: TGCAGCACAACAGGGGAAGGGAACAATGAGCAGTTCTTC

abundance: -
j_gene: TRBJ1-5
len: 15
d_gene: TRBD1
v_gene: TRBV4-1
CDR3aa: CASSQAATGNQPQHF
CDR3nt: TGCGCCAGCAGCCAGGCTGCGACAGGGAATCAGCCCCAGCATTTT

abundance: -
j_gene: TRBJ2-7
len: 14
d_gene: -
v_gene: TRBV10-3
CDR3aa: CAISESGTAYEQYF
CDR3nt: TGTGCCATCAGTGAGTCGGGTACAGCCTACGAGCAGTACTTC

abundance: -
j_gene: TRBJ2-5
len: 16
d_gene: -
v_gene: TRBV15
CDR3aa: CATSIRRDSAQETQYF
CDR3nt: TGTGCCACCAGCATTAGGCGGGATTCAGCTCAAGAGACCCAGTACTTC

abundance: -
j_gene: TRBJ1-6
len: 14
d_gene: TRBD1
v_gene: TRBV5-1
CDR3aa: CASSQNRGGSPLHF
CDR3nt: TGCGCCAGCAGCCAAAACAGGGGGGGATCACCCCTCCACTTT

abundance: few
j_gene: TRBJ2-3
len: 14
d_gene: -
v_gene: TRBV15
CDR3aa: CATREGTATDTQYF
CDR3nt: TGTGCCACCAGGGAGGGGACAGCCACAGATACGCAGTATTTT

abundance: -
j_gene: TRBJ2-2
len: 15
d_gene: -
v_gene: TRBV5-1
CDR3aa: CASSLGGADTGELFF
CDR3nt: TGCGCCAGCAGCTTGGGGGGCGCAGACACCGGGGAGCTGTTTTTT

abundance: -
j_gene: TRBJ1-1
len: 15
d_gene: TRBD1
v_gene: TRBV4-2
CDR3aa: CASSQGTGGADEAFF
CDR3nt: TGTGCCAGCAGCCAAGGGACAGGGGGCGCTGATGAAGCTTTCTTT

abundance: -
j_gene: TRBJ2-1
len: 14
d_gene: TRBD2
v_gene: TRBV6-4
CDR3aa: CASSGTSGHNEQFF
CDR3nt: TGTGCCAGCAGTGGGACTAGCGGGCACAATGAGCAGTTCTTC

abundance: -
j_gene: TRBJ2-7
len: 13
d_gene: TRBD2
v_gene: TRBV12-3/TRBV12-4
CDR3aa: CASTGDYPYEQYF
CDR3nt: TGTGCCAGCACTGGGGACTATCCTTACGAGCAGTACTTC

abundance: few
j_gene: TRBJ1-2
len: 15
d_gene: TRBD1
v_gene: TRBV19
CDR3aa: CASSSSPAGGNGYTF
CDR3nt: TGTGCCAGTAGTAGCTCACCGGCAGGGGGAAATGGCTACACCTTC

abundance: -
j_gene: TRBJ1-6
len: 14
d_gene: TRBD1
v_gene: TRBV6-6
CDR3aa: CASSYRDRASPLHF
CDR3nt: TGTGCCAGCAGTTACAGAGACAGGGCGTCACCCCTCCACTTT

abundance: -
j_gene: TRBJ1-2
len: 15
d_gene: -
v_gene: TRBV30
CDR3aa: CAWSVLTSLAYGYTF
CDR3nt: TGTGCCTGGAGTGTACTAACGAGCCTAGCCTATGGCTACACCTTC

abundance: -
j_gene: TRBJ2-7
len: 14
d_gene: -
v_gene: TRBV27
CDR3aa: CASSFLGRGYEQYF
CDR3nt: TGTGCCAGCAGTTTTTTGGGGAGGGGGTACGAGCAGTACTTC

abundance: -
j_gene: TRBJ2-5
len: 15
d_gene: TRBD1
v_gene: TRBV9
CDR3aa: CASSTRQGQQETQYF
CDR3nt: TGTGCCAGCAGCACGAGACAGGGCCAACAAGAGACCCAGTACTTC

abundance: -
j_gene: TRBJ1-2
len: 16
d_gene: -
v_gene: TRBV4-2
CDR3aa: CASSQDTGQGNYGYTF
CDR3nt: TGTGCCAGCAGCCAAGATACAGGACAAGGGAACTATGGCTACACCTTC

abundance: -
j_gene: TRBJ1-2
len: 14
d_gene: TRBD1
v_gene: TRBV4-1
CDR3aa: CASSRTGGRDGYTF
CDR3nt: TGCGCCAGCAGTAGGACAGGGGGGAGGGATGGCTACACCTTC

abundance: -
j_gene: TRBJ1-1
len: 16
d_gene: -
v_gene: TRBV19
CDR3aa: CASSIYTDRMNTEAFF
CDR3nt: TGTGCCAGTAGTATTTACACAGACAGAATGAACACTGAAGCTTTCTTT

abundance: once
j_gene: TRBJ1-3
len: 12
d_gene: -
v_gene: TRBV30
CDR3aa: CAWAYGGNTIYF
CDR3nt: TGTGCCTGGGCTTACGGGGGAAACACCATATATTTT

abundance: -
j_gene: TRBJ1-5
len: 15
d_gene: -
v_gene: TRBV18
CDR3aa: CASSPQGQNNQPQHF
CDR3nt: TGTGCCAGCTCACCACAAGGACAAAACAATCAGCCCCAGCATTTT

abundance: -
j_gene: TRBJ2-5
len: 13
d_gene: TRBD1
v_gene: TRBV5-4
CDR3aa: CASSGTGQETQYF
CDR3nt: TGTGCCAGCAGCGGGACAGGCCAAGAGACCCAGTACTTC

abundance: -
j_gene: TRBJ2-5
len: 16
d_gene: -
v_gene: TRBV7-3
CDR3aa: CASSPFSGHNQETQYF
CDR3nt: TGTGCCAGCAGCCCCTTCAGCGGGCATAACCAAGAGACCCAGTACTTC

abundance: -
j_gene: TRBJ2-3
len: 16
d_gene: -
v_gene: TRBV11-2
CDR3aa: CASTTILRGNTDTQYF
CDR3nt: TGTGCCAGCACCACTATTCTCAGGGGAAACACAGATACGCAGTATTTT

abundance: -
j_gene: TRBJ2-7
len: 14
d_gene: -
v_gene: TRBV3-1/TRBV3-2
CDR3aa: CASSQQGSRYEQYF
CDR3nt: TGTGCCAGCAGCCAACAGGGAAGTCGCTACGAGCAGTACTTC

abundance: few
j_gene: TRBJ1-6
len: 14
d_gene: TRBD1
v_gene: TRBV2
CDR3aa: CASSSGTGYSPLHF
CDR3nt: TGTGCCAGCTCTTCCGGGACAGGGTATTCACCCCTCCACTTT

abundance: many
j_gene: TRBJ2-5
len: 16
d_gene: -
v_gene: TRBV5-6
CDR3aa: CASSFLVIGGQETQYF
CDR3nt: TGTGCCAGCAGCTTTCTAGTTATAGGAGGCCAAGAGACCCAGTACTTC

abundance: -
j_gene: TRBJ2-3
len: 15
d_gene: -
v_gene: TRBV7-3
CDR3aa: CASSLTALAPDTQYF
CDR3nt: TGTGCCAGCAGCTTAACGGCCCTAGCCCCAGATACGCAGTATTTT

abundance: -
j_gene: TRBJ2-7
len: 14
d_gene: -
v_gene: TRBV19
CDR3aa: CASSLTRGRDEQYF
CDR3nt: TGTGCCAGTAGCCTAACCCGGGGAAGGGACGAGCAGTACTTC

abundance: -
j_gene: TRBJ1-2
len: 16
d_gene: -
v_gene: TRBV13
CDR3aa: CASSLAPPVLNYGYTF
CDR3nt: TGTGCCAGCAGCTTAGCTCCCCCTGTGCTAAACTATGGCTACACCTTC

abundance: -
j_gene: TRBJ1-2
len: 14
d_gene: TRBD1
v_gene: TRBV5-6
CDR3aa: CASSYPTGGDGYTF
CDR3nt: TGTGCCAGCAGCTACCCGACAGGGGGCGATGGCTACACCTTC

abundance: -
j_gene: TRBJ1-2
len: 13
d_gene: TRBD1
v_gene: TRBV6-5
CDR3aa: CASLHGTGGGYTF
CDR3nt: TGTGCCAGCCTCCACGGGACAGGGGGCGGCTACACCTTC

abundance: -
j_gene: TRBJ2-6
len: 18
d_gene: -
v_gene: TRBV9
CDR3aa: CASSVGWLSLSGANVLTF
CDR3nt: TGTGCCAGCAGCGTCGGGTGGCTGAGCCTCTCTGGGGCCAACGTCCTGACTTTC

abundance: -
j_gene: TRBJ2-2
len: 17
d_gene: TRBD2
v_gene: TRBV7-2
CDR3aa: CASNPPSAGARAGELFF
CDR3nt: TGTGCCAGCAACCCACCATCAGCGGGGGCACGGGCCGGGGAGCTGTTTTTT

abundance: -
j_gene: TRBJ2-7
len: 14
d_gene: -
v_gene: TRBV2
CDR3aa: CASSEYLGRRVQYF
CDR3nt: TGTGCCAGCAGTGAATACTTGGGCCGGCGGGTGCAGTACTTC

abundance: -
j_gene: TRBJ2-7
len: 15
d_gene: -
v_gene: TRBV9
CDR3aa: CASSVATGEFYEQYF
CDR3nt: TGTGCCAGCAGCGTAGCTACGGGAGAGTTCTACGAGCAGTACTTC

abundance: -
j_gene: TRBJ1-6
len: 15
d_gene: TRBD1
v_gene: TRBV7-6
CDR3aa: CASSYRDRDNSPLHF
CDR3nt: TGTGCCAGCAGCTACCGGGACAGGGATAATTCACCCCTCCACTTT

abundance: -
j_gene: TRBJ1-1
len: 12
d_gene: -
v_gene: TRBV7-8
CDR3aa: CASSLTGTEAFF
CDR3nt: TGTGCCAGCAGCTTAACGGGCACTGAAGCTTTCTTT

abundance: -
j_gene: TRBJ2-2
len: 14
d_gene: -
v_gene: TRBV2
CDR3aa: CASSVEAPTGELFF
CDR3nt: TGTGCCAGCAGTGTGGAGGCGCCCACCGGGGAGCTGTTTTTT

abundance: -
j_gene: TRBJ1-4
len: 14
d_gene: -
v_gene: TRBV7-2
CDR3aa: CASSLAGGNEKLFF
CDR3nt: TGTGCCAGCAGCTTAGCAGGAGGCAATGAAAAACTGTTTTTT

abundance: -
j_gene: TRBJ1-2
len: 15
d_gene: -
v_gene: TRBV19
CDR3aa: CASNPPPGRSDGYTF
CDR3nt: TGTGCCAGTAACCCACCCCCCGGCAGGTCGGATGGCTACACCTTC

abundance: -
j_gene: TRBJ2-7
len: 12
d_gene: -
v_gene: TRBV3-1/TRBV3-2
CDR3aa: CASSQTRYEQYF
CDR3nt: TGTGCCAGCAGCCAAACCCGGTACGAGCAGTACTTC

abundance: -
j_gene: TRBJ1-5
len: 13
d_gene: TRBD1
v_gene: TRBV6-4
CDR3aa: CASRPGQGKPQHF
CDR3nt: TGTGCCAGCAGACCGGGACAGGGGAAGCCCCAGCATTTT

abundance: few
j_gene: TRBJ1-5
len: 14
d_gene: -
v_gene: TRBV19
CDR3aa: CASSVDSSNQPQHF
CDR3nt: TGTGCCAGTAGTGTGGACAGCAGCAATCAGCCCCAGCATTTT

abundance: -
j_gene: TRBJ2-2
len: 15
d_gene: TRBD2
v_gene: TRBV11-2
CDR3aa: CASSFILAITGELFF
CDR3nt: TGTGCCAGCAGCTTTATACTAGCGATTACCGGGGAGCTGTTTTTT

abundance: -
j_gene: TRBJ1-5
len: 16
d_gene: -
v_gene: TRBV7-2
CDR3aa: CASSYPQGIEDQPQHF
CDR3nt: TGTGCCAGCAGCTACCCACAGGGTATTGAGGATCAGCCCCAGCATTTT

abundance: few
j_gene: TRBJ1-2
len: 12
d_gene: -
v_gene: TRBV25-1
CDR3aa: CASSAANYGYTF
CDR3nt: TGTGCCAGCAGTGCAGCTAACTATGGCTACACCTTC

abundance: -
j_gene: TRBJ2-7
len: 13
d_gene: TRBD1
v_gene: TRBV2
CDR3aa: CAGRSTGTYEQYF
CDR3nt: TGTGCCGGCAGGTCGACAGGGACGTACGAGCAGTACTTC

abundance: -
j_gene: TRBJ2-1
len: 13
d_gene: TRBD2
v_gene: TRBV2
CDR3aa: CASSESGGDEQFF
CDR3nt: TGTGCCAGCAGTGAGAGCGGGGGCGATGAGCAGTTCTTC

abundance: -
j_gene: TRBJ1-3
len: 15
d_gene: -
v_gene: TRBV5-4
CDR3aa: CASSPGQSSGNTIYF
CDR3nt: TGTGCCAGCAGCCCTGGACAGAGCTCTGGAAACACCATATATTTT

abundance: -
j_gene: TRBJ2-2
len: 14
d_gene: TRBD2
v_gene: TRBV29-1
CDR3aa: CSVDQRGGTGELFF
CDR3nt: TGCAGCGTTGATCAGCGGGGGGGCACCGGGGAGCTGTTTTTT

abundance: -
j_gene: TRBJ2-7
len: 13
d_gene: TRBD1
v_gene: TRBV19
CDR3aa: CASSAQGEYEQYF
CDR3nt: TGTGCCAGTAGTGCCCAGGGGGAGTACGAGCAGTACTTC

abundance: -
j_gene: TRBJ2-5
len: 16
d_gene: TRBD2
v_gene: TRBV7-2
CDR3aa: CASSSMGRGAGETQYF
CDR3nt: TGTGCCAGCAGCTCAATGGGGCGGGGGGCCGGAGAGACCCAGTACTTC